The 24 T cell receptor beta chains presented below share a single source sample, sequenced in a study of long-term antiretroviral therapy in people with HIV. At the survey level, the v3.0 immunoSEQ assay was run. The protocol was immunoSEQ multiplex PCR, while the TCRdb copy is restricted to in-frame clones and leaves out a portion. Of approximately 8,800 clones listed, over 60% are singletons. The material was unsorted PBMCs, obtained 0.6 years before starting antiretroviral therapy. The origin of the receptors is a man in his forties with HIV.

V gene TRBV7-8 combines with J gene TRBJ2-5, with TRBD2 identical over 9 bases. Looked up from germline, CDR1 is SGHVS and CDR2 is FQNEAQ. Unmatched junction bases numbered 6, after V lost 2 bases and J lost 5 bases. The CDR3 is 15 residues long. The CDR3 protein is CASSLPRGGRETQYF. The CDR3 DNA is TGTGCCAGCAGCTTACCGCGGGGGGGCCGCGAGACCCAGTACTTC.

The chain links TRBV9 to TRBJ2-7; 9 nucleotides line up with TRBD2. There are 15 residues in the CDR3. CDR1 SGDLS and CDR2 YYNGEE come from the germline V gene. The ends lost 0 bases at V and 3 bases at J; junction bases unmatched: 4. This CDR3 reads CASSVVPSGDYEQYF. Here the CDR3 DNA reads TGTGCCAGCAGCGTAGTCCCTAGCGGGGACTACGAGCAGTACTTC.

The chain's CDR3 is CASSTQRGNTDTQYF. The DNA of the CDR3 is TGTGCCAGCAGTACGCAGCGGGGAAACACAGATACGCAGTATTTT. The V call is TRBV6-1, the J call TRBJ2-3; 7 nucleotides line up with TRBD2. V lost 5 bases to trimming and J lost 2 bases; unmatched junction nucleotides: 7. This CDR3 comprises 15 residues. Germline lookup yields CDR1 MNHNS and CDR2 SASEGT.

V is TRBV2 and J is TRBJ1-1; possible D gene TRBD1, 5 bases. Trimming stripped 8 bases from V and 0 bases from J, with 10 bases between. Germline assignment: CDR1 SNHLY and CDR2 FYNNEI. The CDR3 runs to 13 residues. Here the CDR3 reads CASLGEMNTEAFF. DNA for the CDR3: TGTGCCAGCCTGGGGGAGATGAACACTGAAGCTTTCTTT. The entire variable domain, with the rest obtained from reference TRBV2 and TRBJ1-1, is as follows: EPEVTQTPSHQVTQMGQEVILRCVPISNHLYFYWYRQILGQKVEFLVSFYNNEISEKSEIFDDQFSVERPDGSNFTLKIRSTKLEDSAMYFCASLGEMNTEAFFGQGTRLTVV.

This rearrangement joins TRBV11-3 to TRBJ1-1; no reliable D call. The CDR3 has 13 amino acids. V lost 3 bases and J 4 bases, leaving 9 bases between the germline ends. Germline V gene lookup returns CDR1 SGHNT and CDR2 YENEEA. CDR3 sequence: CASSFKTTTEAFF. The CDR3 bases are TGTGCCAGCAGCTTTAAGACAACCACTGAAGCTTTCTTT.

This clone appeared a single time. CDR3 sequence (DNA): TGTGCCAGCAGCCAAGCCCCCGGGACAGGGGGCAGAGGAGATGCCTACGAGCAGTACTTC. Its protein is CASSQAPGTGGRGDAYEQYF. The chain combines TRBV14 with TRBJ2-7; 12 bases match TRBD1. Germline assignment: CDR1 SGHDN and CDR2 FVKESK. The junction had 15 bases not matched to a gene; V was cut back by 1 base and J by 2 bases. This CDR3 has 20 amino acids.

Judged by abundance, this clone is large (0.1 to 1%). The chain employs TRBV13 and TRBJ1-1; D is perhaps TRBD1 (5 bases). Per the germline V gene, CDR1 is PRHDT and CDR2 is FYEKMQ (reference sequence). V shed 2 bases and J shed 7 bases, with 8 bases lying between them. The CDR3 is 12 amino acids. CDR3: CASSLRQLEAFF. The DNA for the CDR3 is TGTGCCAGCAGCTTAAGACAGCTTGAAGCTTTCTTT.

The gene calls are TRBV5-1 and TRBJ2-6, with D uncertain. The germline V gene has CDR1 SGHRS and CDR2 YFSETQ. Trimming removed 4 bases at V and 2 bases at J, with 10 bases between. The CDR3 has 15 amino acids. The CDR3 protein is CASSVQTTGANVLTF. The CDR3 DNA follows: TGCGCCAGCAGCGTCCAGACGACTGGGGCCAACGTCCTGACTTTC.

This chain connects TRBV15 to TRBJ2-2; D gene uncertain. This CDR3 is built from 11 residues. Germline CDR1 and CDR2: LNHNV and YYDKDF (reference sequence). V dropped 9 bases and J dropped 2 bases, with 4 bases sitting between them. The CDR3 sequence: CATHNTGELFF. The DNA of the CDR3 is TGTGCCACTCACAACACCGGGGAGCTGTTTTTT.

In its sample, this clone was seen once. The rearrangement uses TRBV27 and TRBJ1-1; tentative D call: TRBD1 (5 bases). The V end lost 4 bases, the J end lost 5 bases, and 14 bases lay between the germline ends. CDR3 length: 14 residues. Germline-derived CDR1 and CDR2 are MNHEY and SMNVEV (reference sequence). In DNA, the CDR3 is TGTGCCAGCAGTTGGGGGGGTGGGGAGACTGAAGCTTTCTTT. Residues: CASSWGGGETEAFF.

CDR3 in amino acids: CASRQAVGGGDTGELFF. Written as DNA, the CDR3 is TGTGCCAGCAGGCAGGCAGTTGGGGGGGGAGACACCGGGGAGCTGTTTTTT. The rearrangement uses TRBV27 and TRBJ2-2, with TRBD2 identical over 7 bases. The germline V gene encodes CDR1 MNHEY and CDR2 SMNVEV (reference sequence). This CDR3 contains 17 residues. The V and J ends lost 6 bases and 3 bases, in that order; junction bases with no gene match: 13.

The chain couples TRBV18 to TRBJ1-4; the D is unclear. The CDR3 contains 13 residues. Germline V gene lookup returns CDR1 KGHSH and CDR2 LQKENI. The V gene lost 6 bases and the J gene lost 5 bases, with 10 bases spanning the gap. In nucleotides, the CDR3 is TGTGCCAGCTCCCTGACGGTGAATGAAAAACTGTTTTTT. It is translated as CASSLTVNEKLFF.

The chain recombines TRBV11-2 with TRBJ1-2; tentatively, D is TRBD1 (6 bases). This CDR3 region has 15 residues. V shed 2 bases and J shed 3 bases, with 13 bases lying between them. Looked up from germline, CDR1 is SGHAT and CDR2 is FQNNGV. The CDR3 loop reads CASSLFGGQDYGYTF. The CDR3 coding sequence is TGTGCCAGCAGCTTATTCGGGGGGCAGGACTATGGCTACACCTTC.

This clone was picked up a small number of times. V usage is TRBV19 and J usage is TRBJ2-7, with no clear D. Germline lookup yields CDR1 LNHDA and CDR2 SQIVND (reference sequence). Trimming took off 4 bases at V and 2 bases at J, with 15 bases between the two ends. The CDR3 sequence is 15 residues long. The CDR3 DNA reads as TGTGCCAGTAGTACCCCGGACGGATATCCCTACGAGCAGTACTTC. Residues: CASSTPDGYPYEQYF.

The chain recombines TRBV18 with TRBJ2-7; a possible D gene is TRBD1 (7 bases). The V end was cut by 6 bases, the J end by 1 base, with 10 bases between. Germline values: CDR1 KGHSH, CDR2 LQKENI. The CDR3 has 13 amino acids. The CDR3 protein is CASSQGGSYEQYF. As DNA, the CDR3 is TGTGCCAGCTCTCAGGGGGGATCCTACGAGCAGTACTTC. The variable domain in full, with the rest retrieved from reference TRBV18 and TRBJ2-7, is NAGVMQNPRHLVRRRGQEARLRCSPMKGHSHVYWYRQLPEEGLKFMVYLQKENIIDESGMPKERFSAEFPKEGPSILRIQQVVRGDSAAYFCASSQGGSYEQYFGPGTRLTVT.

The J gene is TRBJ2-2, the V gene TRBV11-2; the D gene could be TRBD1 or TRBD2 (5 bases each). The CDR3 is 14 amino acids. V was clipped by 1 base and J by 6 bases, with 9 bases between them. Germline values: CDR1 SGHAT, CDR2 FQNNGV. CDR3 DNA: TGTGCCAGCAGCTTAGCCGGGGCAGCCGGGGAGCTGTTTTTT. Its translation: CASSLAGAAGELFF. The variable domain in full, completed from reference TRBV11-2 and TRBJ2-2, reads EAGVAQSPRYKIIEKRQSVAFWCNPISGHATLYWYQQILGQGPKLLIQFQNNGVVDDSQLPKDRFSAERLKGVDSTLKIQPAKLEDSAVYLCASSLAGAAGELFFGEGSRLTVL.

The chain combines TRBV4-1 with TRBJ2-2; D is unclear. CDR3 length equals 16 residues. Trimming took 0 bases from V and 4 from J, leaving 12 bases between them. Per germline, CDR1 MGHRA and CDR2 YSYEKL. CDR3 coding DNA: TGCGCCAGCAGCCAAGACACCATTTTTTTCACCGGGGAGCTGTTTTTT. It yields the protein CASSQDTIFFTGELFF.

The chain is built from TRBV6-1 and TRBJ2-7; TRBD1 matches 10 bases. CDR3 length: 17 amino acids. The V segment lost 3 bases and the J segment 1 base; nucleotides outside the gene matches: 9. The germline CDR1 and CDR2 sequences are MNHNS and SASEGT. In DNA form, the CDR3 reads TGTGCCAGCAGTGAGGGACAGGGGCGAGATCTATCCTACGAGCAGTACTTC. As protein: CASSEGQGRDLSYEQYF.

This clone was seen a single time. Germline and junction disagree at one end, which may indicate a read error. The chain is built from TRBV18 and TRBJ1-2; D gene unclear. Germline V gene sequence: CDR1 KGHSH, CDR2 LQKENI. The CDR3 covers 15 residues. The CDR3 loop reads CASSPPRGTNYGYTF. In DNA, the CDR3 is TGTGCCAGCTCCCCACCGCGGGGTACTAACTATGGCTACACCTTC.

The J gene is TRBJ1-1, the V gene TRBV6-1; no clear D gene. In germline, CDR1 is MNHNS, CDR2 SASEGT. V shed 4 bases and J shed 7 bases, with 13 bases lying between them. This CDR3 spans 13 amino acids. The CDR3 here is CASSVNSDGEAFF. CDR3 DNA: TGTGCCAGCAGTGTGAATTCGGACGGTGAAGCTTTCTTT.

The CDR3 DNA is TGTGCCAGCAGTGAAGTGGGGGGCGGGAATTCACCCCTCCACTTT. Its protein is CASSEVGGGNSPLHF. The chain joins TRBV6-4 to TRBJ1-6; a weak D match, TRBD1 (6 bases). The germline V gene has CDR1 MRHNA and CDR2 SNTAGT. This CDR3 is built from 15 residues. V was pared by 3 bases and J by 7 bases, with 13 bases between.

The chain uses TRBV9 and TRBJ2-5; D remains ambiguous. Germline lookup yields CDR1 SGDLS and CDR2 YYNGEE. V lost 4 bases and J lost 2, with 15 bases in between. The CDR3 runs 15 residues. CDR3 region: CASSPFVGSQETQYF. DNA for the CDR3: TGTGCCAGCAGCCCCTTCGTGGGCAGTCAAGAGACCCAGTACTTC.

This clone was detected a few times. The chain employs TRBV19 and TRBJ1-2; 8 bases fit TRBD1. Germline loops: CDR1 LNHDA, CDR2 SQIVND (reference sequence). Trimming at V came to 6 bases and at J to 4 bases, leaving 13 bases not matched to a gene. CDR3 length: 16 amino acids. Written as DNA, the CDR3 is TGTGCCAGTAGCTCGGGACAGGCGGACAGAGTCTATGGCTACACCTTC. It is translated as CASSSGQADRVYGYTF.

Relative to its sample, this clone is medium-sized (0.01 to 0.1%). The rearrangement links TRBV2 to TRBJ2-1; 10 nucleotides line up with TRBD2. V shed 11 bases, J shed 9 bases, and the junction held 25 bases outside the gene matches. The length of the CDR3 is 18 residues. CDR1 SNHLY and CDR2 FYNNEI come from the germline V gene. The CDR3 loop reads CASEEGTGGTSVYPEQFF. In DNA, the CDR3 is TGTGCCTCCGAAGAGGGGACAGGAGGGACTAGCGTCTACCCTGAGCAGTTCTTC.